This T cell receptor (beta chain) appears in the sequencing data of a study of blood T cell repertoires in COVID-19. Study background: Samples of COVID-19 (acute and convalescent) were obtained from the United States, Italy and Spain.

CDR1 and CDR2 (germline): SGHNT, YENEEA. This CDR3 has 15 amino acids. V was clipped by 3 bases and J by 5 bases; unmatched bases: 6. Repertoires were generated with immunoSEQ multiplex PCR, while TCRdb's copy carries only in-frame clones and drops some. Here the sample spans 360,000 or so clones, more than 75% being singletons. J is TRBJ2-1 and V is TRBV11-3; TRBD1 aligns across 8 bases. Sequenced: PBMCs or T cells enriched from blood (not recorded which). The clonotype originates from a woman aged 25 to 45 who had recovered from COVID-19. The CDR3: CASSLTDREHNEQFF. Written as DNA, the CDR3 is TGTGCCAGCAGCTTGACGGACAGGGAACACAATGAGCAGTTCTTC.